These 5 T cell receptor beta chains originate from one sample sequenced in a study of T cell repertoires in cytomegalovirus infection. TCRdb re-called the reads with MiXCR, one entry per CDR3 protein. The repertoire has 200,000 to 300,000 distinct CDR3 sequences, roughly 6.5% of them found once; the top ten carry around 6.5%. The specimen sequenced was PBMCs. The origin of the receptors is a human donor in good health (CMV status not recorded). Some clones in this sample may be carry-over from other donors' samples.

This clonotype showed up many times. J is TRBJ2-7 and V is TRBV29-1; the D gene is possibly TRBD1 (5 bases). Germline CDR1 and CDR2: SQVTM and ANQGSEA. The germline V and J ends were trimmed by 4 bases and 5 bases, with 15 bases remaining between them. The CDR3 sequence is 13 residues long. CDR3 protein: CSVAARVKDEQYF. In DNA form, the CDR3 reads TGCAGCGTTGCAGCCAGGGTGAAAGACGAGCAGTACTTC.

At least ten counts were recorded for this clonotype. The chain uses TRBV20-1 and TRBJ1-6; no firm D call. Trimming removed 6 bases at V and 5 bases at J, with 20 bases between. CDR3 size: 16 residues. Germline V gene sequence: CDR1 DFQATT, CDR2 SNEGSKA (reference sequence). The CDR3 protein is CSAKILDTVNNSPLHF. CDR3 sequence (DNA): TGCAGTGCGAAGATACTCGATACAGTGAATAATTCACCCCTCCACTTT.

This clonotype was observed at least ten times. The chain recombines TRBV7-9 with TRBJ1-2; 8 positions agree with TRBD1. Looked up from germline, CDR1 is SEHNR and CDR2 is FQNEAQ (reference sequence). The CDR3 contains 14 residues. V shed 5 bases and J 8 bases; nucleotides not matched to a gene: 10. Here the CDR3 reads CASSGRQGIDGYTF. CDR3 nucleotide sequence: TGTGCCAGCAGCGGACGACAGGGGATTGACGGCTACACCTTC. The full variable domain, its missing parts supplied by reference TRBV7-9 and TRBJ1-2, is DTGVSQNPRHKITKRGQNVTFRCDPISEHNRLYWYRQTLGQGPEFLTYFQNEAQLEKSRLLSDRFSAERPKGSFSTLEIQRTEQGDSAMYLCASSGRQGIDGYTFGSGTRLTVV.

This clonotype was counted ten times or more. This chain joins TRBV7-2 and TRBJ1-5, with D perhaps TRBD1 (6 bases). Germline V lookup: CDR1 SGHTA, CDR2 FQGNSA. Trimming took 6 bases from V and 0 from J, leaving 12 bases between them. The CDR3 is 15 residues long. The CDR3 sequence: CASSKTGNSNQPQHF. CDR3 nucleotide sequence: TGTGCCAGCAGTAAAACAGGGAATAGCAATCAGCCCCAGCATTTT.

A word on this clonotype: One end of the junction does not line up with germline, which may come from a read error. CDR3 DNA sequence: TGTGCCAGCAGCGGCCAATGGCAGTCGAGGGAAGAATTC. Its translation: CASSGQWQSREEF. The genes are TRBV25-1 and TRBJ1-2; D unresolved. CDR1 and CDR2 from the germline V gene are MGHDK and SYGVNS. The CDR3 consists of 13 residues.